The 5 T cell receptor beta chains below come from one sample, sequenced in a study of beta chain features in type 1 diabetes. Whole-study results and caveats: Type 1 diabetes patients had moderately but significantly shorter TCRB CDR3s in all four CD4+ subsets.

Every bit of the isolated RNA underwent reverse transcription, so sequencing read expressed TCRB transcripts. Libraries were prepared by immunoSEQ multiplex PCR; TCRdb keeps only in-frame clonotypes and omits some of them. The sample records more than 100,000 clones, 15% to 20% being singletons. No antigen has been identified for these receptors. The sequenced sample was central memory CD4+ T cells from blood. These TCRs come from a man between 25 and 39 years old with type 1 diabetes.

This clone has just a few counts. The J gene is TRBJ2-5, the V gene TRBV6-5; D may be TRBD2 (5 bases). The V gene's germline CDR1 is MNHEY and CDR2 SVGAGI. Trimming left V 6 bases short and J 4 bases short, with 15 bases between. This CDR3 has 14 amino acids. CDR3 sequence reads: CASRNVLSGETQYF. CDR3 nucleotide sequence: TGTGCCAGCAGAAACGTGTTAAGCGGAGAGACCCAGTACTTC.

CDR3 loop: CASSFGQGAQETQYF. CDR3 coding DNA: TGTGCCAGCAGCTTCGGGCAGGGGGCTCAAGAGACCCAGTACTTC. This chain uses TRBV11-2 with TRBJ2-5, with TRBD1 matching over 8 bases. V was clipped by 3 bases and J by 2 bases; unmatched bases: 5. CDR3 length: 15 residues. CDR1 and CDR2 from the germline V gene are SGHAT and FQNNGV.

In nucleotides, the CDR3 is TGCGCCAGCAGCCGGGACAGGCAGCGGAACACTGAAGCTTTCTTT. It encodes CASSRDRQRNTEAFF. The J gene is TRBJ1-1, the V gene TRBV4-3; 8 nucleotides align to TRBD1. Germline V lookup: CDR1 LGHNA, CDR2 YSLEER. The CDR3 is made up of 15 amino acids. V lost 4 bases to trimming and J lost 1 base; unmatched junction nucleotides: 5.

The table lists this clone with a few counts. CDR3 DNA sequence: TGTGCCTGGAACAGGGGCTTCGGCTATGGCTACACCTTC. Translating it yields CAWNRGFGYGYTF. The chain uses TRBV30 and TRBJ1-2, with 7 nucleotides matching TRBD1. The CDR3 has 13 residues. Trimming at V came to 4 bases and at J to 4 bases, leaving 6 bases not matched to a gene. Germline lookup yields CDR1 GTSNPN and CDR2 SVGIG (reference sequence).

V usage is TRBV5-6 and J usage is TRBJ1-4; no reliable D call. Trimming took 7 bases from V and 0 from J, leaving 13 bases between them. In germline, CDR1 is SGHDT, CDR2 YYEEEE. The CDR3 sequence is 15 residues long. CDR3 sequence: CASGNSQTTNEKLFF. CDR3 sequence (DNA): TGTGCCAGCGGGAACAGTCAAACAACTAATGAAAAACTGTTTTTT.